This TCR beta chain was sequenced for a study of blood T cell repertoires in COVID-19 (dated by TCRdb to the early 2020s). About the full investigation: Samples covering the acute and convalescent phases of COVID-19 were provided by collaborators in the United States, Italy and Spain. Subjects who had been exposed to COVID-19, were actively infected with it, or had recovered from it provided the deeply sampled blood TCRbeta repertoires that made up the dataset. The material from the prospective study consisted of cDNA or gDNA derived from T cells, B-cell-depleted T cells, or PBMCs. The samples were drawn from the first 160 participants of the ongoing ImmuneRACE study and from 1,200 or so subjects provided by 6 global collaborators. Where available, HLA class I and class II types were taken from metadata supplied by the sample provider and were not determined by assay-based typing. Nearly every sample came with metadata listing a de-identified subject ID, COVID-19 status, age in years and sex. A freely available public database, intended as a resource for researchers studying the immune response to SARS-CoV-2, is where the repertoires were released.

TCRbeta CDR3 regions were amplified from genomic DNA by means of the immunoSEQ Assay, a bias-controlled multiplex PCR. The paper's data handling went like this. The number of nucleated cells in each sample was estimated by amplification of reference gene primers within the assay. Sequence reads were collapsed and filtered to measure the absolute abundance of every unique TCRbeta CDR3 rearrangement. For each sample, productive Simpson clonality was calculated by taking the square root of Simpson's diversity index across productive rearrangements. The source is immuneACCESS, and TCRdb retained only in-frame sequences with V and J called. Part of the clones is not carried over; for the studies checked, unresolved V genes explain less than half of this, and the remainder is unexplained. Clonal size and the V and J genes are those of that table, whereas D and trimming came from the DNA. This sample is represented by 250,000 or so clones; 70% to 90% of them were singletons. Of the sample, just under 2% falls within the top ten clones.

Each collaborating institution followed its own protocols to collect whole blood in K2EDTA tubes. For TCRbeta analysis, collaborators shipped samples in one of three forms: frozen whole blood, isolated PBMCs, or DNA extracted from either of those sample types. Study-level results and caveats: The amount of clinical and demographic metadata varied by source and participant and was provided uncurated.

CDR1 and CDR2 (SGHNT, YYREEE) derive from the germline V gene (reference sequence). The CDR3 covers 16 residues, taking in both the cysteine and the phenylalanine. The CDR3 DNA has 48 bases and is translated from base 1. The V end gives up 0 bases and the J end 2 bases, leaving 5 bases in the junction not matched to a gene. On this clone itself: It has no known antigen specificity. No qualities accompany the bases; no much larger clone lies one base away.

This TCR was recovered from a man aged 25-45 years with active or convalescent COVID-19. The chain uses TRBV5-4 and TRBJ1-1; 9 central nucleotides agree with TRBD1. The sample comprised peripheral blood. This receptor has the CDR3 CASSLGTGATNTEAFF. The sequenced DNA: TGTGCCAGCAGCTTGGGGACAGGGGCCACCAACACTGAAGCTTTCTTT.